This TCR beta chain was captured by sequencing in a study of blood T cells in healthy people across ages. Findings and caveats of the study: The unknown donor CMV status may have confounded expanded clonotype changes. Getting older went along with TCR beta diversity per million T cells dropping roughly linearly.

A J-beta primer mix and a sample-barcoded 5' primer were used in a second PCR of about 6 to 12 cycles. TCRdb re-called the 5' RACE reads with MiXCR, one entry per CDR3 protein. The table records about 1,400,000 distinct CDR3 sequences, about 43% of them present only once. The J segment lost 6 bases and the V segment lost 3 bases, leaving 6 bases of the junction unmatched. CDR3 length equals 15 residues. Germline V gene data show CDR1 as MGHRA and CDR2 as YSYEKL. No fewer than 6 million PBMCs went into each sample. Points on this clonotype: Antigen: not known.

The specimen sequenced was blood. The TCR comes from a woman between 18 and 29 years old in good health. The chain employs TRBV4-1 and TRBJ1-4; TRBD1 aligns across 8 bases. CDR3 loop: CASSHRQGLDEKLFF. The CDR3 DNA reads TGCGCCAGCAGCCATCGACAGGGGCTCGATGAAAAACTGTTTTTT.